This record looks at one T cell receptor beta chain sequence and its context. No cognate antigen has been identified for it. No clone much larger than this one lies a single base away; base qualities are absent. The cohort consisted of 666 healthy bone marrow donors. Cohort members were all nominally healthy when sampled, although unrecorded immune exposures were likely present. The donor tested CMV seropositive, placing the donor among the roughly 270 seropositive members of the cohort. Each donor provided a peripheral blood sample, and peripheral blood mononuclear cells were used for TCR beta sequencing. The Qiagen DNeasy Blood Extraction Kit was used to extract genomic DNA from the blood cell samples. The data belong to a study of cytomegalovirus exposure and HLA in healthy donors (dated by TCRdb to 2016 to 2017). At the level of the whole study: According to an earlier analysis of 587 of the donors, 150 million to 200 million T cells yielded 100 million or so unique TCR beta sequences and approximately 300 Gb of sequence data. An earlier analysis of 587 of the donors applied high-throughput TCR beta sequencing to assess whether each TCR beta V gene segment acted as functional or pseudogenic. Every discovery cohort repertoire had been produced on one sequencing platform. The study profiled the T cell repertoires of 500 to 800 subjects by immunosequencing and related them to cytomegalovirus serostatus. The aim of the study was to test whether cataloging public T cell receptors could identify signatures of past pathogen exposure. The number of donors typed differed by locus, with roughly 620-630 for A, B, C, DRB1 and DQB1, around 500 for DQA1, 600 to 610 for DPA1, and some 440 for DPB1. A later analysis re-analyzed previously published TCR beta repertoires from about 730 donors and added high-resolution HLA genotyping to study TCR occurrence patterns. Rather than using new phenotypic data, the later analysis identified candidate immune exposures from TCR beta sequences and from how often those sequences occurred across donors. Both class I and class II loci were covered by HLA typing, at four-digit resolution. An early release that covered fewer than 750 HLA-typed donors contained about 300 gigabases of sequencing data and approximately 85 million unique TCR sequences. Among around 400 genotyped donors of the cohort, an average of about 220,000 unique TCR beta nucleotide sequences was sequenced per donor, of which roughly 17% were non-productive. Of the roughly 430 genotyped donors, roughly 80% fell in the genetic ancestry cluster associated with self-reported Caucasian donors. Because of strong linkage in the cohort, roughly five DR-DQ haplotypes were treated as single units for association and clustering. A later genetic analysis took genome-wide SNP genotypes for about 55% of the 666 donors and used that subset as a discovery cohort. Alongside the repertoire data, information on donor age, sex, ethnicity and CMV serostatus was compiled. In addition to the first cohort of around 670 subjects, a separate validation cohort of 130 or so different subjects was used. To predict cytomegalovirus infection status, the study brought together high-throughput TCR immunosequencing, statistical association of individual TCRs with disease status, and machine learning. Summary of the overall study and its limitations: In the study, 150 to 200 TCR beta chains were listed as associated with cytomegalovirus. In a later analysis, the rate of TCR association differed among HLA loci, with DRB1 alleles having the most associated TCRs and HLA-C alleles having the fewest. The sequencing pipeline was judged likely to have produced a cluster of highly shared sequence variants as a technical artifact. Presence/absence analyses assumed roughly uniform sequencing depth across donors, an assumption that may not hold. The earlier analysis of 587 of the donors excluded approximately 17 rarely observed V segments, including chromosome 9 orphons, because counts were too low. The 87-base-pair reads could not distinguish some IMGT-functional V segments, including TRBV6-2 and TRBV6-3, so those segments were excluded. Correlated functional status among segregating V segments might be attributable to linkage disequilibrium, but an unknown experimental factor could not be ruled out. A later analysis associated about 17,000 TCR beta sequences with specific HLA alleles at a false discovery rate of 0.05. A further reported finding was that TCR beta sequences accurately predicted the HLA-A and HLA-B alleles for most subjects in the first cohort. Compared with equally common non-associated chains, HLA-associated TCR beta chains in a later analysis were more clonally expanded and had lower generation probabilities. The classifier was reported to diagnose cytomegalovirus status with high specificity and sensitivity in both the original and validation cohorts. When HLA alleles, especially DR and DQ, strongly co-occurred, TCR associations were difficult to assign to individual alleles. The authors suggested that the approach could potentially be generalized to other disease states and immunological phenotypes. Compared with the approximately 720-donor mean, donors in an Asian-associated ancestry cluster had fewer N-insertions in productive TCRs, according to a later genetic analysis. Only TCR beta chains were sequenced in this cohort, and the absence of alpha or paired-chain data limited detectable features. Because HLA typing was unavailable for some donors at each locus, only the typed subset was used in association tests. According to a later analysis, parvovirus B19, influenza, CMV and Epstein-Barr virus appeared linked to several top co-occurrence clusters. Most TCR sequences were observed very rarely across donors, whereas some public TCRs were present in many individuals. For the cohort, immune exposure information was limited to CMV serostatus. An earlier analysis of approximately 600 of the donors showed that most TCR beta V segments appeared in productive rearrangements either about 87% or about 30% of the time, which broadly matched IMGT annotations. According to a later analysis, most CMV-associated TCR beta chains appeared to be HLA-restricted, and the HLA associations seemed to be driven largely by CMV exposure. In a later genetic analysis, a missense DCLRE1C variant was associated with V-gene and J-gene trimming of TCR beta chains, and the association was replicated in an independent cohort. In vitro tests confirmed that a few of the cytomegalovirus-associated TCR beta chains recognize cytomegalovirus antigens.

Libraries were made using the immunoSEQ multiplex PCR assay. For the multiplex PCR, a mixture combining 60 forward primers for TCR Vbeta segments and 13 reverse primers for TCR Jbeta segments was used. A multiplex PCR assay on genomic DNA amplified the CDR3 region of rearranged TCR beta genes. The Illumina HiSeq System was used to sequence the amplified TCR beta libraries as 87-base-pair reads. Per the source publication's procedure: In a later analysis, tens of millions of unique TCR beta chains were counted across the roughly 670 repertoires, and roughly 10 million of these chains were shared by at least two donors. To remove PCR and sequencing errors, raw reads were error-corrected and collapsed into unique sequences using a nearest-neighbor algorithm that merged closely related sequences. CDR3 sequences were aligned to IMGT reference sequences to assign V, D and J gene segments. For a sequence to be retained, a match of at least six nucleotides was required to both a V gene segment and a J gene segment. A rearrangement was called productive if the CDR3 had no stop codons and remained in frame with V and J, and every other rearrangement was called non-productive. Following IMGT convention, CDR3 was defined as the stretch from the second conserved V-encoded cysteine to the conserved J-encoded phenylalanine. The earlier analysis of 450 to 750 of the donors excluded any sequence lacking an unambiguous match to a single V gene segment. An earlier analysis of 587 of the donors called V segments functional above 56.7% productive rearrangements and segregating when the between-donor standard deviation exceeded 5%. A statistical classification framework was built for diagnosing cytomegalovirus status from the catalog of TCR beta chain sequences. In a later analysis, TCR nucleotide sequences were compared against IMGT/GENE-DB human TR gene sequences so that V and J genes could be assigned. A later analysis assigned CDR3 sequences and most-parsimonious VDJ recombination scenarios with the TCRdist pipeline. In a later analysis, every TCR beta chain was defined by the combination of its CDR3 amino acid sequence and its V-gene family, and reads without a unique V-gene family were dropped. A later analysis removed nearly 600 highly shared, low-generation-probability nucleotide sequences to deal with suspected cross-contamination and a sequencing artifact. A later analysis calculated a clonal expansion index for each public chain from normalized within-repertoire ranks of inferred template counts. A later analysis computed generation probabilities with a VDJ recombination model fitted to out-of-frame rearrangements, and checked the results against IGoR. In a later analysis, TCR-TCR, TCR-HLA and TCR-CMV co-occurrence was scored with hypergeometric tests, and a repertoire-size bias correction was applied to TCR pairs. A later analysis estimated false discovery rates by permuting HLA or CMV assignments 20 times. In a later analysis, co-occurring TCRs were grouped with DBSCAN, and TCRdist sequence similarity was added when clustering was performed within HLA-allele-positive subsets. For co-occurrence clustering, repertoires with fewer than 30,000 or more than 120,000 public chains were excluded, along with five or six repertoires with anomalous nucleotide sharing. Sourced from immuneACCESS, this table was stored by TCRdb with only in-frame sequences that have V and J called. A share of the clones is absent; for the studies checked, an unresolved V gene accounts for under half, and the remainder has no known explanation. V, J and clone size reflect that table, while D and trimming were determined from the DNA. This sample comprises 150,000 or so clones, about four fifths of them detected only once. The ten largest clones take up 1% of the sample.

From cysteine to phenylalanine, the CDR3 is 12 amino acids long. Only the CDR3 part of the read is kept: 36 bases, read in frame from the first base. Trimming takes 5 bases from V and 7 bases from J, and the germline ends sit 11 bases apart. Taken from the germline V gene, the CDR1 and CDR2 loops are MDHEN and SYDVKM. The chain links TRBV28 with TRBJ1-1; the D segment could be TRBD1, given 5 matching bases. The sequenced sample was PBMCs. The sequence came from a woman aged 45-60 years in good health and CMV-seropositive. The CDR3 is CASSIFRGEAFF. The DNA sequence follows: TGTGCCAGCAGTATCTTTAGGGGTGAAGCTTTCTTT. The full variable domain, with segments outside the CDR3 supplied by the reference TRBV28 and TRBJ1-1 proteins, appears as DVKVTQSSRYLVKRTGEKVFLECVQDMDHENMFWYRQDPGLGLRLIYFSYDVKMKEKGDIPEGYSVSREKKERFSLILESASTNQTSMYLCASSIFRGEAFFGQGTRLTVV.